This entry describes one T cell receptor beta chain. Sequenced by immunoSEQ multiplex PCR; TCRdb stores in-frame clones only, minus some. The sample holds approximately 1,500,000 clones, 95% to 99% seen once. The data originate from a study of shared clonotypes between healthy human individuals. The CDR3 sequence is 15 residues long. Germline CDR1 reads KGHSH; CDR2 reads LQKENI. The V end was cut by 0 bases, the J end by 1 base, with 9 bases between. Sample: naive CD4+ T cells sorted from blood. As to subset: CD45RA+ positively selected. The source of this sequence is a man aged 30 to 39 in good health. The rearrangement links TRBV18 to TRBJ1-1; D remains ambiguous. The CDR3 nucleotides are TGTGCCAGCTCACCACCTAGGACGGAGAACACTGAAGCTTTCTTT. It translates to CASSPPRTENTEAFF.